The present TCR beta chain was sequenced within a study of T-cell memory formation after mild COVID-19. This clonotype was counted between two and nine times. The antigen remains undetermined. TCRdb fed the 5' RACE reads into MiXCR, producing one record per CDR3 protein. Found here are some 600,000 distinct CDR3 sequences, around 16% of them singletons; the top ten hold around 8.1%. General study findings and limits: Contracting clones localized mainly to CM and EM when CD4+ and mainly to EMRA when CD8+. Certain responding clones were present in pre-infection memory, suggesting participation of cross-reactive memory. The SARS-CoV-2 specificity of second-wave clones reaching peak at day 37 remained unverified.

The receptor was isolated from an adult woman who had mild COVID-19 (a few samples of this study predate the infection). Cell type and time point are not known. Sequenced sample: PBMCs or a T cell subset sorted from them (not recorded which).

The CDR3 sequence: CASSLESPNTGELFF. CDR3 nucleotides: TGCGCCAGCAGCTTGGAGTCACCGAACACCGGGGAGCTGTTTTTT. The chain recombines TRBV5-1 with TRBJ2-2; unclear D gene. The CDR3 is 15 residues long. The germline V gene has CDR1 SGHRS and CDR2 YFSETQ. The ends were cut back, 0 bases at V and 0 bases at J, with 6 bases in the middle.